The 15 T cell receptor beta chains below come from one sample, sequenced in a study of shared clonotypes between healthy human individuals. Produced via immunoSEQ multiplex PCR; TCRdb's table is partial and in-frame only. In the table there are about 2.4 million clones, around 94% of which are singletons. Sequencing was performed on naive CD4+ T cells sorted from blood. Sample subset: CD45RA+ positively selected. These receptors were collected from a man aged 18 to 29 in good health.

This clone was detected once. The chain combines TRBV5-4 with TRBJ1-1; 8 nucleotides agree with TRBD1. The CDR3 is made up of 15 amino acids. The ends lost 4 bases at V and 5 bases at J; junction bases unmatched: 10. CDR1 is SGHNT and CDR2 is YYREEE in the germline V gene (reference sequence). CDR3 in amino acids: CASSLGGQGRTEAFF. CDR3 in DNA: TGTGCCAGCAGCCTCGGAGGACAGGGCAGAACTGAAGCTTTCTTT.

V gene TRBV7-9 combines with J gene TRBJ1-2, with 10 bases that match TRBD1. CDR1 is SEHNR, CDR2 FQNEAQ, per germline (reference sequence). With V trimmed by 5 bases and J by 3 bases, 6 bases remained unmatched. The CDR3 runs to 15 residues. CDR3 protein: CASSGEGQGDYGYTF. CDR3 DNA sequence: TGTGCCAGCAGCGGGGAAGGACAGGGGGACTATGGCTACACCTTC.

The rearrangement links TRBV5-1 to TRBJ2-3; D perhaps matches TRBD1 (6 bases). CDR3 length: 14 amino acids. CDR1 is SGHRS, CDR2 YFSETQ, per germline. Deletions cut 1 base from V and 9 bases from J, with 15 bases between. CDR3 amino acids: CASSLWPGDGTQYF. The CDR3 DNA reads as TGCGCCAGCAGCTTGTGGCCAGGGGATGGGACGCAGTATTTT.

The genes are TRBV5-4 and TRBJ2-5; 9 nucleotides match TRBD1. The CDR3 spans 14 residues. V was pared by 6 bases and J by 5 bases, with 8 bases of the junction left unmatched. The germline CDR1 and CDR2 sequences are SGHNT and YYREEE (reference sequence). CDR3 region: CASTQTGGHETQYF. For the CDR3, the DNA is TGTGCCAGCACACAGACAGGGGGTCATGAGACCCAGTACTTC.

This sequence joins TRBV27 and TRBJ2-2; the D call may be TRBD1 or TRBD2 (6 bases each). The CDR3 is made up of 12 amino acids. Germline lookup yields CDR1 MNHEY and CDR2 SMNVEV (reference sequence). Deletions cut 8 bases from V and 4 bases from J, with 8 bases between. CDR3 amino acids: CASGGRTGELFF. The CDR3 DNA reads TGTGCCAGCGGGGGGCGCACCGGGGAGCTGTTTTTT.

V gene TRBV10-2 combines with J gene TRBJ2-6; the match to TRBD1 covers 7 bases. With 6 bases clipped from V and 3 bases from J, the junction kept 11 bases outside the gene matches. The CDR3 is 17 residues long. Germline-derived CDR1 and CDR2 are WSHSY and SAAADI. This CDR3 is CASSPGGSVFGANVLTF. Here the CDR3 DNA reads TGCGCCAGCAGCCCAGGGGGAAGTGTGTTTGGGGCCAACGTCCTGACTTTC.

A note on this clone: This sample also contains other DNA sequences that code for the same CDR3. The CDR3 loop is CASSRTDYGYTF. The DNA for the CDR3 is TGTGCCAGTAGTAGGACCGACTATGGCTACACCTTC. V usage is TRBV19 and J usage is TRBJ1-2, with D unresolved. Trimming stripped 4 bases from V and 3 bases from J, with 6 bases between. CDR3 length: 12 residues. Germline CDR1 and CDR2: LNHDA and SQIVND (reference sequence).

The V call is TRBV6-6, the J call TRBJ2-7; D call uncertain. The CDR3 has 15 amino acids. Germline CDR1 MNHNY, CDR2 SVGAGI (reference sequence). Between the trimmed V and J ends, which lost 6 bases and 1 base, there was a span of 16 bases. In DNA form, the CDR3 reads TGTGCCAGCAGCTCTTCCTCCCGATTATCCTACGAGCAGTACTTC. It encodes CASSSSSRLSYEQYF.

The count of this clone is one. This chain connects TRBV18 to TRBJ2-6; 8 bases are shared with TRBD1. With V trimmed by 3 bases and J by 0 bases, 10 bases remained unmatched. CDR3 length: 19 amino acids. CDR1 KGHSH and CDR2 LQKENI come from the germline V gene. CDR3 protein: CASSPRNGQGGSGANVLTF. The CDR3 coding sequence is TGTGCCAGCTCACCCCGCAATGGACAGGGTGGCTCTGGGGCCAACGTCCTGACTTTC.

This clone appeared a single time. The gene calls are TRBV6-1 and TRBJ1-5; D is unresolved. V lost 4 bases, J lost 7 bases, and 11 bases lay in between. CDR3 length: 13 amino acids. Germline-derived CDR1 and CDR2 are MNHNS and SASEGT. The CDR3 sequence: CASSGNFGQPQHF. Here the CDR3 DNA reads TGTGCCAGCAGTGGGAATTTCGGCCAGCCCCAGCATTTT.

To note about this clone: The sample holds other DNA sequences that translate to the same CDR3. The CDR3: CASSYFKNTEAFF. In nucleotides, the CDR3 is TGTGCCAGCAGTTATTTCAAGAACACTGAAGCTTTCTTT. This chain joins TRBV6-5 and TRBJ1-1; unclear D gene. This CDR3 spans 13 amino acids. Germline V gives CDR1 MNHEY, CDR2 SVGAGI. Trimming shortened V by 3 bases and J by 1 base, and 6 bases separated the two germline ends.

As to this clone: A read error may explain this, as a much larger clone is one base away. V and J are TRBV18 and TRBJ2-3; no reliable D call. The CDR3 length is 13 residues. Deletions cut 0 bases from V and 1 base from J, with 2 bases between. Looked up from germline, CDR1 is KGHSH and CDR2 is LQKENI. The CDR3 DNA sequence: TGTGCCAGCTCACCACCGCGCACAGATACGCAGTATTTT. This sequence encodes CASSPPRTDTQYF.

V usage is TRBV25-1 and J usage is TRBJ2-2, with D possibly being TRBD1 or TRBD2 (5 bases each). CDR3 length: 16 amino acids. Per germline, CDR1 MGHDK and CDR2 SYGVNS. Trimming took 1 base from V and 3 from J, leaving 12 bases between them. The DNA of the CDR3 is TGTGCCAGCAGTGAATTAGGGCTGGGGGACACCGGGGAGCTGTTTTTT. Its protein is CASSELGLGDTGELFF.

The J gene is TRBJ2-2, the V gene TRBV10-1; 14 bases align to TRBD2. The CDR3 has 17 amino acids. CDR1 WNHNN and CDR2 SYGVQD come from the germline V gene (reference sequence). The J segment lost 9 bases and the V segment lost 0 bases, leaving 6 bases of the junction unmatched. The CDR3 region has the DNA TGCGCCAGCAGTGAGTCGGGGACTAGCGGGAGAATGAGGGAGCTGTTTTTT. This gives the protein CASSESGTSGRMRELFF.

The chain couples TRBV7-9 to TRBJ2-7; TRBD1 aligns across 10 bases. V was clipped by 5 bases and J by 5 bases; unmatched bases: 9. The germline V gene encodes CDR1 SEHNR and CDR2 FQNEAQ (reference sequence). The CDR3 has 15 residues. The CDR3 bases are TGTGCCAGCAGCCCGCAGTGGGACAGGGGCAACGAGCAGTACTTC. Its translation: CASSPQWDRGNEQYF.